The 10 T cell receptor beta chains reported below all come from one sample, sequenced in a study of blood T cell repertoires in COVID-19 (dated by TCRdb to about 2020). The receptor library was made with the immunoSEQ multiplex PCR assay. TCRdb stores this immuneACCESS table with in-frame sequences only. Part of the clones is absent; in the studies checked, under half of the shortfall reflects unresolved V genes, and no reason is known for the rest. For this sample there are fewer than 450,000 clones; 87% appear just once. The ten largest clones represent about 6% of the sample. Sequenced sample: peripheral blood. These receptors were obtained from a woman aged 45-65 years with COVID-19, enrolled during active disease.

In this sample, this clone turned up many times. The chain is built from TRBV24-1 and TRBJ2-7; 9 bases match TRBD1. The germline V gene has CDR1 KGHDR and CDR2 SFDVKD. The CDR3 totals 12 residues. V was pared by 6 bases and J by 10 bases, with 6 bases of the junction left unmatched. CDR3 amino acids: CATSKQTGGQYF. CDR3 DNA: TGTGCCACCAGTAAACAGACAGGGGGACAGTACTTC.

V gene TRBV23-1 combines with J gene TRBJ2-7; 8 bases are a match to TRBD1. TRBV23-1 is noted as an ORF with a role that remains uncertain. CDR3 length: 15 residues. J gave up 2 bases and V 6 bases, and 9 bases lay outside the gene matches. The CDR3 nucleotides read TGCGCCAGCAGCCCCAGGGGGCGCAGCGCCTACGAGCAGTACTTC. Translating gives CASSPRGRSAYEQYF.

The rearrangement joins TRBV6-2 or TRBV6-3 to TRBJ2-7; TRBD2 is a possible D gene (7 bases). From germline, CDR1 is MNHEY and CDR2 SVGEGT. The CDR3 is 21 amino acids. Trimming shortened V by 4 bases and J by 2 bases, and 33 bases separated the two germline ends. The CDR3 region is CASSSPPTGPGRSGKTYEQYF. In nucleotides, the CDR3 is TGTGCCAGCAGTTCCCCACCCACAGGGCCTGGCAGGAGCGGGAAGACCTACGAGCAGTACTTC.

The sample holds a few counts of this clone. The chain has TRBV6-1 and TRBJ1-5, with D possibly matching TRBD1 (5 bases). The V gene lost 0 bases and the J gene lost 6 bases, with 12 bases spanning the gap. Per germline, CDR1 MNHNS and CDR2 SASEGT. The CDR3 length is 15 residues. CDR3 coding DNA: TGTGCCAGCAGTGAAGCATGGAGGGGACGTCAGCCCCAGCATTTT. The encoded protein is CASSEAWRGRQPQHF.

The chain combines TRBV15 with TRBJ1-2, with 10 bases aligning to TRBD1. Losses at the gene ends were 1 base for V and 5 bases for J; bases not matched to a gene: 7. This CDR3 spans 16 amino acids. Germline CDR1 is LNHNV and CDR2 is YYDKDF (reference sequence). The CDR3 reads CATSRVGTGALYGYTF. The CDR3 region has the DNA TGTGCCACCAGCAGAGTAGGGACAGGGGCTCTATATGGCTACACCTTC. Full variable domain (rest looked up from reference TRBV15 and TRBJ1-2): DAMVIQNPRYQVTQFGKPVTLSCSQTLNHNVMYWYQQKSSQAPKLLFHYYDKDFNNEADTPDNFQSRRPNTSFCFLDIRSPGLGDTAMYLCATSRVGTGALYGYTFGSGTRLTVV.

The chain links TRBV6-2 or TRBV6-3 to TRBJ2-1; 8 nucleotides agree with TRBD2. V shed 6 bases, J shed 14 bases, and the junction held 15 bases outside the gene matches. Germline V gives CDR1 MNHEY, CDR2 SVGEGT. This CDR3 is 14 amino acids long. CDR3 DNA sequence: TGTGCCAGCAGCCGGCGAGCCGAGACTAGCGAGAAGTTCTTC. Translating it yields CASSRRAETSEKFF.

This clone was detected once. This rearrangement joins TRBV12-3 or TRBV12-4 to TRBJ2-5; tentatively, D is TRBD2 (5 bases). With 6 bases removed from V and 2 bases from J, the gap between germline ends came to 10 bases. The CDR3 spans 13 residues. CDR3 sequence: CASRLGGQETQYF. In DNA form, the CDR3 reads TGTGCCAGCAGACTAGGTGGGCAAGAGACCCAGTACTTC.

CDR3: CASSGPAGGLYNEQFF. The CDR3 coding sequence is TGCGCCAGCAGTGGACCAGCGGGAGGTCTATACAATGAGCAGTTCTTC. V is TRBV10-1 and J is TRBJ2-1; 9 positions agree with TRBD2. Germline CDR1 WNHNN, CDR2 SYGVQD (reference sequence). CDR3 size: 16 residues. Unmatched junction bases numbered 8, after V lost 4 bases and J lost 4 bases.

The chain uses TRBV6-4 and TRBJ2-2; D gene ambiguous. CDR1 is MRHNA and CDR2 is SNTAGT in the germline V gene. The CDR3 runs 16 residues. The V and J ends lost 0 bases and 5 bases respectively, with 13 bases between them. The CDR3 spells CASSDSTLGGTGELFF. The CDR3 nucleotides read TGTGCCAGCAGTGACTCGACTCTAGGTGGGACCGGGGAGCTGTTTTTT.

This sequence joins TRBV5-1 and TRBJ1-1; 9 nucleotides align to TRBD1. CDR3 size: 16 residues. J lost 3 bases, V lost 5 bases, and 11 bases had no gene match. Germline V lookup: CDR1 SGHRS, CDR2 YFSETQ. The CDR3: CASSRGNRGLDTEAFF. DNA for the CDR3: TGCGCCAGCAGTAGGGGGAACAGGGGGCTCGACACTGAAGCTTTCTTT.